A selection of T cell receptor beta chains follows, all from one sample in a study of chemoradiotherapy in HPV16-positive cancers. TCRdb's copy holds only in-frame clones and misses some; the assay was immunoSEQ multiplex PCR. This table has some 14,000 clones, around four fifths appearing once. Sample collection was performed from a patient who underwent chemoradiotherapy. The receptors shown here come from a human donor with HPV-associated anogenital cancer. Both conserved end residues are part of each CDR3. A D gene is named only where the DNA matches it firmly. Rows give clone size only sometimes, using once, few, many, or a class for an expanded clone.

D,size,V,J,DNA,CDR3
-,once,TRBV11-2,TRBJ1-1,TGTGCCAGCCACGGAAGTGCGGGGACTGAAGCTTTCTTT,CASHGSAGTEAFF
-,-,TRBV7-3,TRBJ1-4,TGTGCCAGCAGCAAGTTAGGGCCTAATGAAAAACTGTTTTTT,CASSKLGPNEKLFF
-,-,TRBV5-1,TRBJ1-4,TGCGCCAGCAGCTTCAGGACGGGGGGCGAAAAACTGTTTTTT,CASSFRTGGEKLFF
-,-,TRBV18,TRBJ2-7,TGTGCCAGCTCACCAATCCGGGACGGCTACGAGCAGTACTTC,CASSPIRDGYEQYF
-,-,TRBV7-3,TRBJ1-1,TGTGCCAGCAGCTTAATGGGTCGATGGGACGGCACTGAAGCTTTCTTT,CASSLMGRWDGTEAFF
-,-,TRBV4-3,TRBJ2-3,TGCGCCAGCAGTGACAGCGAAACCACAGATACGCAGTATTTT,CASSDSETTDTQYF
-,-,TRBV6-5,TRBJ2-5,TGTGCCAGCAGGCTTGCTAGCAGGGAGACCCAGTACTTC,CASRLASRETQYF
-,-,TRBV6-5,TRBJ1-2,TGTGCCAGCAGTTTAACAAACTATGGCTACACCTTC,CASSLTNYGYTF
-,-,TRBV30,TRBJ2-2,TGTGCCTGGGCCCAGGGTAACACCGGGGAGCTGTTTTTT,CAWAQGNTGELFF
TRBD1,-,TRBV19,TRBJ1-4,TGTGCCAGTAGTAAAGGGGACAGGGCGACAAATGAAAAACTGTTTTTT,CASSKGDRATNEKLFF
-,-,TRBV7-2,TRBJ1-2,TGTGCCAGCACCCTCGGGGCGCCGGGGAGCTATGGCTACACCTTC,CASTLGAPGSYGYTF
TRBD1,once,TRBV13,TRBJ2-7,TGTGCCAGCAGAGTTGGGACAGGGACCTACGAGCAGTACTTC,CASRVGTGTYEQYF
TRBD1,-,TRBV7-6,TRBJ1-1,TGTGCCAGCAGCCCGAATCCGGGGACAGGCAACATGAACACTGAAGCTTTCTTT,CASSPNPGTGNMNTEAFF
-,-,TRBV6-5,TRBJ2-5,TGTGCCAGCAGTTACGGGGGGGAGACCCAGTACTTC,CASSYGGETQYF
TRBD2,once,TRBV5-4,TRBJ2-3,TGTGCCAGCAGCCCAAGCGGGGGGAGAGATACGCAGTATTTT,CASSPSGGRDTQYF
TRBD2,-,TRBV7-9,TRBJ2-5,TGTGCCAGCAGCCTAGCGGACGGTCCAGTGTCCCAGTACTTC,CASSLADGPVSQYF